These 20 T cell receptor beta chains originate from one sample sequenced in a study of T cell responses to AZD1222 COVID-19 vaccine. The assay was immunoSEQ multiplex PCR, and TCRdb's table has in-frame clones only and misses some. The sample yields tens of thousands of clones, 85% to 90% seen once. This specimen was peripheral blood, taken on day 0 of AZD1222 vaccination. The source of these receptors is an adult in good health.

The genes are TRBV2 and TRBJ1-2; D is perhaps TRBD1 (6 bases). V dropped 7 bases and J dropped 0 bases, with 12 bases sitting between them. The CDR3 has 14 amino acids. CDR1 is SNHLY, CDR2 FYNNEI, per germline. The CDR3 DNA follows: TGTGCCAGCATTGTGGGGGCAGCTAACTATGGCTACACCTTC. Protein product: CASIVGAANYGYTF.

The rearrangement joins TRBV4-2 to TRBJ1-1; TRBD1 is a possible D gene (5 bases). The CDR3 runs 15 residues. Germline values: CDR1 LGHNA, CDR2 YNFKEQ. Trimming took off 0 bases at V and 4 bases at J, with 12 bases between the two ends. The CDR3 sequence is CASSQDPGRSTEAFF. CDR3 nucleotide sequence: TGTGCCAGCAGCCAAGACCCAGGGCGGTCCACTGAAGCTTTCTTT.

The CDR3 reads CASSSLYGYTF. In DNA form, the CDR3 reads TGTGCCAGCAGTTCCCTCTATGGCTACACCTTC. The chain joins TRBV6-5 to TRBJ1-2; D unclear. Between the trimmed V and J ends, which lost 4 bases and 4 bases, there was a span of 4 bases. Germline CDR1 is MNHEY and CDR2 is SVGAGI. CDR3 length: 11 residues.

The chain employs TRBV18 and TRBJ2-6; D possibly matches TRBD1 or TRBD2 (5 bases each). Germline V lookup: CDR1 KGHSH, CDR2 LQKENI. V lost 3 bases and J lost 4, with 10 bases in between. There are 15 residues in the CDR3. The CDR3 DNA follows: TGTGCCAGCTCACCGGGACCGAGCGGGGCCAACGTCCTGACTTTC. Amino acid sequence: CASSPGPSGANVLTF.

V and J are TRBV6-4 and TRBJ2-1; TRBD2 matches at 7 bases. Germline loops: CDR1 MRHNA, CDR2 SNTAGT. Trimming removed 2 bases from V and 1 base from J; junction bases left unmatched: 2. The CDR3 spans 15 residues. The CDR3: CASSDTGGSYNEQFF. The DNA of the CDR3 is TGTGCCAGCAGTGACACGGGAGGTTCCTACAATGAGCAGTTCTTC.

The rearrangement joins TRBV10-3 to TRBJ1-1; D might be TRBD1 (5 bases). The CDR3 runs to 12 residues. Trimming shortened V by 10 bases and J by 3 bases, and 12 bases separated the two germline ends. Germline V lookup: CDR1 ENHRY, CDR2 SYGVKD. CDR3 residues: CATRTGDTEAFF. The CDR3 DNA is TGTGCCACTCGGACGGGGGACACTGAAGCTTTCTTT.

The chain joins TRBV20-1 to TRBJ2-7, with a weak D call TRBD2 (5 bases). Germline values: CDR1 DFQATT, CDR2 SNEGSKA (reference sequence). The CDR3 contains 15 residues. Trimming took off 3 bases at V and 2 bases at J, with 17 bases between the two ends. CDR3 sequence reads: CSASSANIFTYEQYF. In nucleotides, the CDR3 is TGCAGTGCTAGTAGCGCGAACATCTTTACCTACGAGCAGTACTTC.

DNA for the CDR3: TGTGCCAGCAGCTCCTCCGGGGGAAATGAGCAGTTCTTC. This translates into CASSSSGGNEQFF. The chain links TRBV7-2 to TRBJ2-1, with D perhaps matching TRBD2 (6 bases). Trimming left V 4 bases short and J 7 bases short, with 11 bases between. Germline V lookup: CDR1 SGHTA, CDR2 FQGNSA. The CDR3 has 13 amino acids.

J is TRBJ2-1 and V is TRBV30; TRBD2 matches at 7 bases. The V segment lost 2 bases and the J segment 7 bases; nucleotides outside the gene matches: 8. Germline V gene sequence: CDR1 GTSNPN, CDR2 SVGIG (reference sequence). The CDR3 totals 14 residues. The CDR3 bases are TGTGCCTGGAGTAAGCGGCGGGAGTTGAATGAGCAGTTCTTC. Its protein is CAWSKRRELNEQFF.

The rearrangement joins TRBV28 to TRBJ2-2, with TRBD1 as a possible D gene (6 bases). From germline, CDR1 is MDHEN and CDR2 SYDVKM. This CDR3 has 15 residues. V dropped 4 bases and J dropped 0 bases, with 9 bases sitting between them. The chain's CDR3 is CASSSEGANTGELFF. DNA for the CDR3: TGTGCCAGCAGTTCCGAGGGGGCGAACACCGGGGAGCTGTTTTTT. Full variable domain (rest looked up from reference TRBV28 and TRBJ2-2): DVKVTQSSRYLVKRTGEKVFLECVQDMDHENMFWYRQDPGLGLRLIYFSYDVKMKEKGDIPEGYSVSREKKERFSLILESASTNQTSMYLCASSSEGANTGELFFGEGSRLTVL.

The chain carries TRBV15 and TRBJ1-5; D is unclear. This CDR3 has 13 residues. The germline V and J ends were trimmed by 1 base and 4 bases, with 5 bases remaining between them. Germline V gene lookup returns CDR1 LNHNV and CDR2 YYDKDF (reference sequence). CDR3 DNA: TGTGCCACCAGCAGAGGGGGAAATCAGCCCCAGCATTTT. It is translated as CATSRGGNQPQHF.

This clone was seen more than once but under ten times. The rearrangement links TRBV27 to TRBJ1-2; no firm D call. Trimming removed 3 bases from V and 1 base from J, with 21 bases in between. The CDR3 spans 18 residues. CDR1 and CDR2 from the germline V gene are MNHEY and SMNVEV (reference sequence). The DNA of the CDR3 is TGTGCCAGCAGTTTCCGATGGCCAGCTATGAGAGATAACTATGGCTACACCTTC. Translated, it gives CASSFRWPAMRDNYGYTF.

The V call is TRBV5-1, the J call TRBJ1-5; D call uncertain. The CDR3 totals 13 residues. Per the germline V gene, CDR1 is SGHRS and CDR2 is YFSETQ. V was shortened by 3 bases and J by 3 bases, with 7 bases between the two germline ends. The DNA for the CDR3 is TGCGCCAGCAGCTCGGAATACAATCAGCCCCAGCATTTT. This sequence encodes CASSSEYNQPQHF. Looking up the rest from reference TRBV5-1 and TRBJ1-5 gives the full variable domain: KAGVTQTPRYLIKTRGQQVTLSCSPISGHRSVSWYQQTPGQGLQFLFEYFSETQRNKGNFPGRFSGRQFSNSRSEMNVSTLELGDSALYLCASSSEYNQPQHFGDGTRLSIL.

The chain combines TRBV29-1 with TRBJ2-7; D uncertain. CDR3 length: 11 amino acids. Germline V gene lookup returns CDR1 SQVTM and CDR2 ANQGSEA. The CDR3 protein is CSVALRDEQYF. The CDR3 region has the DNA TGCAGTGTGGCATTGAGAGACGAGCAGTACTTC.

V and J are TRBV12-2 and TRBJ2-1; TRBD2, as called in the table, went unchecked against the DNA. TRBV12-2 constitutes a pseudogene. This CDR3 is 15 amino acids long. CDR3 nucleotides: TGTGCAAGTCGCTTCCCGAAGCGGGGGTACAATGAGCAGTTCTTC. This encodes CASRFPKRGYNEQFF.

The V gene is TRBV5-1, the J gene TRBJ2-1; TRBD2 matches at 14 bases. V lost 7 bases and J lost 9; bases outside the gene matches: 9. The CDR3 sequence is 15 residues long. Germline V gene sequence: CDR1 SGHRS, CDR2 YFSETQ. Here the CDR3 DNA reads TGCGCCAGCGATTCGACTAGCGGGAGGGCCGGTGAGCAGTTCTTC. Amino acids: CASDSTSGRAGEQFF. Variable domain in full (rest from reference TRBV5-1 and TRBJ2-1): KAGVTQTPRYLIKTRGQQVTLSCSPISGHRSVSWYQQTPGQGLQFLFEYFSETQRNKGNFPGRFSGRQFSNSRSEMNVSTLELGDSALYLCASDSTSGRAGEQFFGPGTRLTVL.

The chain links TRBV5-6 to TRBJ2-3, with D possibly TRBD2 on 6 matching bases. The CDR3 extends over 17 amino acids. Trimming stripped 1 base from V and 0 bases from J, with 15 bases between. The germline V gene encodes CDR1 SGHDT and CDR2 YYEEEE. CDR3: CASSLRLAAGSTDTQYF. In nucleotides, the CDR3 is TGTGCCAGCAGCTTGAGGTTGGCGGCGGGAAGCACAGATACGCAGTATTTT.

The chain is built from TRBV9 and TRBJ2-7, with TRBD1 identical over 8 bases. Germline V gene sequence: CDR1 SGDLS, CDR2 YYNGEE. The ends lost 0 bases at V and 3 bases at J; junction bases unmatched: 5. The CDR3 contains 15 residues. CDR3 residues: CASSVGPGGVYEQYF. The DNA of the CDR3 is TGTGCCAGCAGCGTAGGTCCAGGGGGCGTCTACGAGCAGTACTTC.

The V gene is TRBV7-2, the J gene TRBJ2-3; D unresolved. The CDR3 is 13 amino acids. Germline V gene lookup returns CDR1 SGHTA and CDR2 FQGNSA. Trimming pared 4 bases from V and 3 bases from J, leaving 8 bases between. In nucleotides, the CDR3 is TGTGCCAGCAGCTCTAGTAGGACAGATACGCAGTATTTT. Its translation is CASSSSRTDTQYF.

This chain joins TRBV25-1 and TRBJ1-1, with D perhaps matching TRBD1 (5 bases). Germline V gene lookup returns CDR1 MGHDK and CDR2 SYGVNS. V shed 1 base and J shed 8 bases, with 8 bases lying between them. This CDR3 contains 12 residues. CDR3 DNA: TGTGCCAGCAGTGAATGGTCAGGGGAAGCTTTCTTT. Residues: CASSEWSGEAFF.